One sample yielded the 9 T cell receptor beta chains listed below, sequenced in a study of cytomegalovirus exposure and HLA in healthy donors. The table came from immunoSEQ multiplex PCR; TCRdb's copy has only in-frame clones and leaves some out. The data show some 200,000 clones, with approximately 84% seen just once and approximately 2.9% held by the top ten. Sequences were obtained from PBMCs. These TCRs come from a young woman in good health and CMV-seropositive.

CDR3 protein: CASSIGDRATQETQYF. For the CDR3, the DNA is TGTGCCAGTAGTATTGGGGACAGGGCAACCCAAGAGACCCAGTACTTC. This chain links TRBV19 with TRBJ2-5; TRBD1 agrees at 9 bases. The CDR3 has 16 residues. V shed 3 bases, J shed 1 base, and the junction held 6 bases outside the gene matches. The germline gives CDR1 LNHDA, CDR2 SQIVND (reference sequence).

Here the CDR3 reads CASSLSSGEQYF. The DNA for the CDR3 is TGTGCCAGCAGCTTAAGCTCGGGTGAGCAGTACTTC. The gene calls are TRBV7-8 and TRBJ2-7; D not certain. Germline V CDR1 and CDR2: SGHVS, FQNEAQ. Trimming stripped 2 bases from V and 7 bases from J, with 9 bases between. The CDR3 runs 12 residues.

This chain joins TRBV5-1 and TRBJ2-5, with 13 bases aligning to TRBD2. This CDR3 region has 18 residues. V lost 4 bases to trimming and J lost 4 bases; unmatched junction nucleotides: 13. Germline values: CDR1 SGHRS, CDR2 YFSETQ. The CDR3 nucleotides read TGCGCCAGCAGCACATTAACTAGCGGGGGGGCGGATCGAGAGACCCAGTACTTC. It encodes CASSTLTSGGADRETQYF.

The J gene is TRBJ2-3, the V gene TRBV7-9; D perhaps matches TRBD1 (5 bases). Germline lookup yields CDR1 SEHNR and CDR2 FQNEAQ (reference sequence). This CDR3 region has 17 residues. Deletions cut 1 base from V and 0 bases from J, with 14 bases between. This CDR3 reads CASSLVGAGTSTDTQYF. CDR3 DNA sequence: TGTGCCAGCAGCTTAGTAGGGGCAGGAACTAGCACAGATACGCAGTATTTT.

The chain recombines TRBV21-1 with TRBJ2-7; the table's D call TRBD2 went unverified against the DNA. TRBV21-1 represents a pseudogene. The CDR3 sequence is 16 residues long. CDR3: CASSKGPLAEHYEQYF. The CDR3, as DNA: TGTGCCAGCAGCAAAGGTCCCCTAGCGGAACACTACGAGCAGTACTTC.

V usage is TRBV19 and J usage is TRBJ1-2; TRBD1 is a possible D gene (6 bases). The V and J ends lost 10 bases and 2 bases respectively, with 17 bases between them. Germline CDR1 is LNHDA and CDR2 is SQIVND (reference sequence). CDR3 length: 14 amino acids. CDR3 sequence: CATQTRDTNYGYTF. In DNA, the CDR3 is TGTGCCACCCAAACCCGGGACACCAACTATGGCTACACCTTC. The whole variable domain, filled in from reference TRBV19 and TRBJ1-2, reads DGGITQSPKYLFRKEGQNVTLSCEQNLNHDAMYWYRQDPGQGLRLIYYSQIVNDFQKGDIAEGYSVSREKKESFPLTVTSAQKNPTAFYLCATQTRDTNYGYTFGSGTRLTVV.

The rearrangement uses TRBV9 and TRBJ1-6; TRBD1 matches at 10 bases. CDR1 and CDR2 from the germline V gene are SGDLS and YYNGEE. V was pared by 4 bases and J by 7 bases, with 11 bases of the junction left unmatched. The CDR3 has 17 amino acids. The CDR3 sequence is CASSPFGQGGENSPLHF. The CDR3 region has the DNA TGTGCCAGCAGCCCGTTCGGACAGGGGGGAGAAAATTCACCCCTCCACTTT. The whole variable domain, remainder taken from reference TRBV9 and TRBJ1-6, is DSGVTQTPKHLITATGQRVTLRCSPRSGDLSVYWYQQSLDQGLQFLIQYYNGEERAKGNILERFSAQQFPDLHSELNLSSLELGDSALYFCASSPFGQGGENSPLHFGNGTRLTVT.

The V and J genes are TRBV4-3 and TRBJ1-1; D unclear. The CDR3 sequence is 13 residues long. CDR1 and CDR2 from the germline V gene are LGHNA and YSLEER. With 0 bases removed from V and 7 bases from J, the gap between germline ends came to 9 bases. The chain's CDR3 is CASSQERFNEAFF. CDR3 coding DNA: TGCGCCAGCAGCCAAGAGCGTTTTAATGAAGCTTTCTTT.

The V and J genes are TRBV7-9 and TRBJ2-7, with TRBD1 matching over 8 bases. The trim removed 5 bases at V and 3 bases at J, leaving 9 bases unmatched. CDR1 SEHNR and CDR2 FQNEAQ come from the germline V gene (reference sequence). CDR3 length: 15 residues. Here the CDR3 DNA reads TGTGCCAGCAGCCCGGACAGGGCCTACCTCTACGAGCAGTACTTC. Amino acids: CASSPDRAYLYEQYF.